A selection of T cell receptor beta chains follows, all from one sample in a study of CD8+ T cells in alopecia areata. Assay: immunoSEQ multiplex PCR; the TCRdb copy retains only in-frame clones and omits some. This sample has roughly 100,000 clones; about 60% occur once, and the top ten carry about 15%. Sample: CD8+ T cells sorted from blood, taken at week 56, from a patient treated with tofacitinib. The source is a human donor with alopecia areata. CDR3s include the opening cysteine and the closing phenylalanine or tryptophan. Fields, in order: CDR3 protein, CDR3 DNA, clone size, J gene, D gene, V gene. The D gene is left open where the match is weak. Only some rows state a clone size, as once, few, many or a class for expanded clones.

CASSLGTGRGTEAFF TGTGCCAGCAGCTTAGGGACAGGGAGAGGCACTGAAGCTTTCTTT few TRBJ1-1 TRBD1 TRBV7-9
CASSSQGALNEQYF TGTGCCAGCAGCTCCCAGGGGGCTTTAAACGAGCAGTACTTC few TRBJ2-7 TRBD1 TRBV5-5
CASSYAETQYF TGTGCCAGCAGTTACGCCGAGACCCAGTACTTC . TRBJ2-5 . TRBV6-6
CASSLAGTPEAFF TGTGCCAGCAGCTTAGCGGGAACACCGGAAGCTTTCTTT . TRBJ1-1 . TRBV7-9
CASSPETGWGTDTQYF TGTGCCAGCAGCCCGGAGACAGGGTGGGGCACAGATACGCAGTATTTT . TRBJ2-3 TRBD1 TRBV7-8
CASSRPKEWGSTDTQYF TGCGCCAGCAGCCGCCCTAAGGAGTGGGGAAGCACAGATACGCAGTATTTT . TRBJ2-3 . TRBV5-1
CAWSVTYSGYTF TGTGCCTGGAGTGTAACATACAGCGGCTACACCTTC . TRBJ1-2 . TRBV30
CASSVGTSDTQYF TGTGCCAGCAGCGTCGGGACGTCTGATACGCAGTATTTT . TRBJ2-3 . TRBV9
CASSISGSSYNEQFF TGTGCCAGCAGCATTAGCGGAAGCTCCTACAATGAGCAGTTCTTC few TRBJ2-1 . TRBV6-5
CASSDWSGVPQHF TGTGCCAGCAGTGATTGGTCGGGCGTACCCCAGCATTTT . TRBJ1-5 . TRBV2
CASSQERGNWQETQYF TGTGCCAGCAGCCAAGAAAGGGGGAACTGGCAAGAGACCCAGTACTTC . TRBJ2-5 . TRBV11-2
CASSNSYEQYF TGTGCCAGCAGCAACTCCTACGAGCAGTACTTC . TRBJ2-7 . TRBV11-2
CASSQETRSDQPQHF TGCGCCAGCAGCCAAGAGACCAGATCGGATCAGCCCCAGCATTTT . TRBJ1-5 . TRBV4-1
CASSAGGDEKLFF TGTGCCAGCAGCGCTGGGGGCGATGAAAAACTGTTTTTT once TRBJ1-4 . TRBV9
CASSLVGPPYGGAADTQYF TGCGCCAGCAGCTTGGTGGGGCCCCCTTACGGCGGGGCGGCGGATACGCAGTATTTT few TRBJ2-3 . TRBV5-1
CASSYDWYTQYF TGTGCCAGCAGTTACGACTGGTATACCCAGTACTTC once TRBJ2-5 . TRBV6-5
CASSPGGVYNEQFF TGTGCCAGCAGTCCAGGGGGAGTCTACAATGAGCAGTTCTTC many TRBJ2-1 TRBD1 TRBV27
CASSYSRAGGNYGYTF TGTGCCAGCAGTTACTCTAGGGCAGGGGGGAACTATGGCTACACCTTC . TRBJ1-2 TRBD1 TRBV6-5
CASSHRDTGELFF TGTGCCAGCAGCCACAGGGACACCGGGGAGCTGTTTTTT few TRBJ2-2 . TRBV2
CATRKGGLGYTF TGTGCCACCCGAAAAGGGGGCCTCGGCTACACCTTC . TRBJ1-2 TRBD1 TRBV6-1
CASGQTGETQYF TGTGCTAGTGGACAAACGGGGGAGACCCAGTACTTC . TRBJ2-5 . TRBV12-5
CASTPSGGLVETQYF TGTGCCAGCACGCCTAGCGGGGGGCTAGTGGAGACCCAGTACTTC . TRBJ2-5 TRBD2 TRBV6-5
CAWMTSTSSGANVLTF TGTGCCTGGATGACGAGCACGAGCTCTGGGGCCAACGTCCTGACTTTC . TRBJ2-6 . TRBV30
CSVPEGYGYTF TGCAGCGTCCCCGAGGGTTATGGCTACACCTTC . TRBJ1-2 . TRBV29-1
CASRLSGGSSGELFF TGTGCCAGCAGACTTAGCGGGGGGTCATCCGGGGAGCTGTTTTTT . TRBJ2-2 TRBD2 TRBV6-1
CATDGTGPYEQYF TGCGCCACCGACGGGACAGGACCCTACGAGCAGTACTTC . TRBJ2-7 TRBD1 TRBV10-2
CASSLRGGLDEQFF TGTGCCAGCAGCTTACGCGGTGGGCTCGATGAGCAGTTCTTC . TRBJ2-1 . TRBV7-8
CASSFWSSYNEQFF TGCGCCAGCAGCTTCTGGAGCTCCTACAATGAGCAGTTCTTC . TRBJ2-1 . TRBV5-1
CSVDAGGAEAFF TGCAGCGTAGACGCAGGGGGAGCAGAAGCTTTCTTT . TRBJ1-1 TRBD1 TRBV29-1
CASIPPGQDAFF TGTGCCAGCATACCCCCGGGACAGGATGCTTTCTTT once TRBJ1-1 TRBD1 TRBV7-9
CASSSPSASGGYTDTQYF TGTGCCAGCAGCTCCCCATCTGCTAGCGGGGGATACACAGATACGCAGTATTTT . TRBJ2-3 TRBD2 TRBV11-3
CASSLGQSSYEQYF TGTGCCAGCAGCTTAGGACAGAGCTCCTACGAGCAGTACTTC . TRBJ2-7 . TRBV13
CASRENEKLFF TGTGCCAGCAGAGAAAATGAAAAACTGTTTTTT once TRBJ1-4 . TRBV2
CSVEDLTGGYGYTF TGCAGCGTTGAAGATCTTACAGGGGGGTATGGCTACACCTTC few TRBJ1-2 TRBD1 TRBV29-1
CSARGEETQYF TGCAGTGCTAGAGGAGAAGAGACCCAGTACTTC . TRBJ2-5 . TRBV20-1
CASTLGGEQYF TGTGCCAGCACCCTCGGGGGGGAGCAGTACTTC . TRBJ2-7 TRBD2 TRBV14
CASTIPGAETQYF TGTGCCAGTACCATCCCAGGGGCAGAGACCCAGTACTTC . TRBJ2-5 . TRBV19
CASSLAGPEAFF TGCGCCAGCAGCTTGGCGGGCCCTGAAGCTTTCTTT once TRBJ1-1 . TRBV5-1
CASSRSRASSYEQYF TGTGCCAGCAGTAGGTCCCGGGCCTCCTCCTACGAGCAGTACTTC few TRBJ2-7 . TRBV6-5
CASSQRLGTYYEQYF TGTGCCAGCAGCCAAAGATTGGGTACTTACTACGAGCAGTACTTC . TRBJ2-7 . TRBV4-2
CASSHGGWGETQYF TGTGCCAGCAGCCACGGGGGTTGGGGGGAGACCCAGTACTTC . TRBJ2-5 . TRBV7-2
CASSDWGNTGELFF TGTGCCAGCAGTGATTGGGGGAACACCGGGGAGCTGTTTTTT . TRBJ2-2 . TRBV2
CASSKRGETDTQYF TGTGCCAGCAGTAAGCGGGGGGAGACAGATACGCAGTATTTT . TRBJ2-3 TRBD2 TRBV6-4
CASSHTRGDRFSYEQYF TGCGCCAGCAGCCACACCCGGGGGGACAGGTTCTCCTACGAGCAGTACTTC . TRBJ2-7 . TRBV4-1
CASSLFGGDNYGYTF TGTGCCAGCAGCTTATTCGGGGGCGATAACTATGGCTACACCTTC . TRBJ1-2 . TRBV11-2
CASSQEYWDSEYNEQFF TGCGCCAGCAGCCAAGAATATTGGGACAGCGAATACAATGAGCAGTTCTTC . TRBJ2-1 TRBD1 TRBV4-1
CASSQEKTVSSYEQYF TGCGCCAGCAGCCAAGAAAAAACAGTTAGCTCCTACGAGCAGTACTTC . TRBJ2-7 . TRBV4-1
CASSYGSYGYTF TGTGCCAGCAGTTACGGGAGCTATGGCTACACCTTC . TRBJ1-2 . TRBV6-5
CASSSGAYSYNEQFF TGTGCCAGCAGTAGCGGGGCCTACTCCTACAATGAGCAGTTCTTC . TRBJ2-1 TRBD2 TRBV2
CASSHGTGSIYGYTF TGTGCCAGCAGTCACGGGACAGGGTCAATCTATGGCTACACCTTC . TRBJ1-2 TRBD1 TRBV6-5
CASSLGSGDTMNTEAFF TGTGCCAGCAGCTTAGGGTCAGGAGACACCATGAACACTGAAGCTTTCTTT few TRBJ1-1 . TRBV7-9
CASSLGTGGRMDTQYF TGTGCCAGCAGCTTGGGGACAGGGGGTAGGATGGATACGCAGTATTTT few TRBJ2-3 TRBD1 TRBV5-6
CSAPGLPPITDTQYF TGCAGCGCACCGGGACTCCCTCCTATCACAGATACGCAGTATTTT . TRBJ2-3 . TRBV29-1
CAAHDGTAYNSPLHF TGTGCCGCCCATGATGGGACAGCTTATAATTCACCCCTCCACTTT . TRBJ1-6 TRBD1 TRBV30
CASSEDSGYSNYGYTF TGTGCCAGCAGTGAGGACTCAGGGTATAGTAACTATGGCTACACCTTC . TRBJ1-2 . TRBV5-6
CASSALQGRAYEQYF TGTGCCAGCAGTGCATTACAGGGGAGAGCCTACGAGCAGTACTTC few TRBJ2-7 TRBD1 TRBV25-1
CASTQTTGRGETQYF TGTGCCAGCACCCAAACGACAGGGCGAGGGGAGACCCAGTACTTC once TRBJ2-5 TRBD1 TRBV6-6
CASSMRLRGESSTDTQYF TGTGCCAGTAGTATGCGATTGCGGGGAGAATCTAGCACAGATACGCAGTATTTT once TRBJ2-3 . TRBV19
CASSLVSGSFPYEQYF TGTGCCAGCAGCTTAGTAAGTGGCAGCTTTCCCTACGAGCAGTACTTC . TRBJ2-7 . TRBV7-9